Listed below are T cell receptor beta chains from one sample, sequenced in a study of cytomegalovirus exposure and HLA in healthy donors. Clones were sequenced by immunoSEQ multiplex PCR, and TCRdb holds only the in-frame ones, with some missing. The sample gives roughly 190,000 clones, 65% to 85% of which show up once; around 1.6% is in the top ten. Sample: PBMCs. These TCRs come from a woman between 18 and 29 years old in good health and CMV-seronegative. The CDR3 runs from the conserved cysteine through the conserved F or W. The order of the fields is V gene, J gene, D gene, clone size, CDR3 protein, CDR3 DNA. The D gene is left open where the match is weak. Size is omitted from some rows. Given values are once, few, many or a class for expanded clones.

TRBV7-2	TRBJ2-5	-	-	CASSLGVQETQYF	TGTGCCAGCAGCTTAGGAGTTCAAGAGACCCAGTACTTC
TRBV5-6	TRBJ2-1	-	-	CASSSDTLYEQFF	TGTGCCAGCAGCTCTGACACCCTCTATGAGCAGTTCTTC
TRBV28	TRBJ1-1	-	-	CASSLSGATEAFF	TGTGCCAGCAGTTTATCAGGGGCGACTGAAGCTTTCTTT
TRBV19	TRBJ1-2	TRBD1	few	CATRDRAGGNYGYTF	TGTGCCACCCGGGACAGGGCGGGGGGAAACTATGGCTACACCTTC
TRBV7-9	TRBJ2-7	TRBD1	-	CASSSAGGLHEQYF	TGTGCCAGCAGTTCAGCAGGGGGTCTGCACGAGCAGTACTTC
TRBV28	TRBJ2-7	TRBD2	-	CASSLFSSSGSSYEQYF	TGTGCCAGCAGTTTATTCTCTTCTAGCGGGAGTTCCTACGAGCAGTACTTC
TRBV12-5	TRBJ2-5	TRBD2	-	CASGSNTGERGAQETQYF	TGTGCTAGTGGTTCAAACACGGGAGAGCGGGGGGCTCAAGAGACCCAGTACTTC
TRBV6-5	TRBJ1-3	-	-	CASTRTGFSGNTIYF	TGTGCCAGCACCCGTACAGGGTTCTCTGGAAACACCATATATTTT
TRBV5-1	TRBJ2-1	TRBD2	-	CASSQERGGRGEQFF	TGCGCCAGCAGCCAAGAGCGGGGGGGCCGAGGTGAGCAGTTCTTC
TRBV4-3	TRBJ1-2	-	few	CASSQDPGNSYGYTF	TGCGCCAGCAGCCAAGATCCAGGGAACTCCTATGGCTACACCTTC
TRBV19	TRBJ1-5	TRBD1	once	CASSPTTGWDNQPQHF	TGTGCCAGTAGTCCGACGACAGGGTGGGACAATCAGCCCCAGCATTTT
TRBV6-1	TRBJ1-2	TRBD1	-	CASSEGSRGQGSYTF	TGTGCCAGCAGTGAAGGGTCCCGGGGACAGGGGAGCTACACCTTC
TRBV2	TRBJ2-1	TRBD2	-	CASRALTGASGGSYNEQFF	TGTGCCAGCAGAGCCCTCACGGGGGCTAGCGGGGGGTCCTACAATGAGCAGTTCTTC
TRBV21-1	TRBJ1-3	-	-	CASSKKGEGNTIYF	TGTGCCAGCAGCAAAAAAGGGGAAGGAAACACCATATATTTT
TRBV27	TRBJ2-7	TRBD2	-	CASRFTSGGVYEQYF	TGTGCCAGCAGATTTACTAGCGGAGGGGTTTACGAGCAGTACTTC
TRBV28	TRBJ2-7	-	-	CASSFLGLASTYEQYF	TGTGCCAGCAGTTTTCTGGGGCTAGCGAGTACCTACGAGCAGTACTTC
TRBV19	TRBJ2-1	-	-	CASSNRFNEQFF	TGTGCCAGTAGTAACAGGTTCAATGAGCAGTTCTTC
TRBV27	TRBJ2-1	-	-	CASSLLVTYLTFDEQFF	TGTGCCAGCAGTTTATTAGTGACTTACCTTACATTTGATGAGCAGTTCTTC
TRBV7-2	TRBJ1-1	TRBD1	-	CASSASGTGVNTEAFF	TGTGCCAGCAGCGCCTCCGGGACAGGGGTGAACACTGAAGCTTTCTTT
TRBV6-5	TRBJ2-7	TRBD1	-	CASSYRSNRGRDEQYF	TGTGCCAGCAGTTACAGGTCGAACAGGGGGCGTGACGAGCAGTACTTC
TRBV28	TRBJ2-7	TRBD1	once	CASSLRDSSSYEQYF	TGTGCCAGCAGTTTACGGGACAGCAGCTCCTACGAGCAGTACTTC
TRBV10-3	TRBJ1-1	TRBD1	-	CAIRDRENTEAFF	TGTGCCATCAGGGACAGGGAGAACACTGAAGCTTTCTTT
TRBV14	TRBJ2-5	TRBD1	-	CASSPRGQQETQYF	TGTGCCAGCAGCCCCCGGGGACAGCAAGAGACCCAGTACTTC
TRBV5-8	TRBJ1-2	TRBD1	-	CASSLTGPNGYTF	TGTGCCAGCAGCCTGACAGGGCCCAACGGCTACACCTTC
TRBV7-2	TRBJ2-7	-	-	CASNQGNPPYEQYF	TGTGCCAGCAACCAGGGAAATCCTCCCTACGAGCAGTACTTC
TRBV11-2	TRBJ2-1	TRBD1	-	CASSSRDRGLWEQFF	TGTGCCAGCAGCTCCCGGGACAGGGGACTCTGGGAGCAGTTCTTC
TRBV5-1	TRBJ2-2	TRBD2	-	CASSLVAGDHTGELFF	TGCGCCAGCAGCTTGGTCGCGGGGGACCACACCGGGGAGCTGTTTTTT
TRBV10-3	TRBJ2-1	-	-	CAISESGTGNEQFF	TGTGCCATCAGTGAATCAGGAACTGGGAATGAGCAGTTCTTC
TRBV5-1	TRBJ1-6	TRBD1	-	CASSFRDRDNSPLHF	TGCGCCAGCAGCTTCCGGGACAGGGATAATTCACCCCTCCACTTT
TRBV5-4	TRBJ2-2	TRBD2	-	CASTLPGGSTGELFF	TGTGCCAGCACCCTTCCCGGGGGGAGCACCGGGGAGCTGTTTTTT
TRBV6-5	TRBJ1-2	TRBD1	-	CASSKWTGYDEGYTF	TGTGCCAGCAGTAAGTGGACAGGGTACGATGAAGGCTACACCTTC
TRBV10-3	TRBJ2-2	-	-	CAISESVEGDGELFF	TGTGCCATCAGTGAGTCGGTTGAGGGGGACGGGGAGCTGTTTTTT
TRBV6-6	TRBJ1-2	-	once	CASSQDNNYGYTF	TGTGCCAGCAGTCAGGACAATAACTATGGCTACACCTTC
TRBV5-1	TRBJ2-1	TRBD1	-	CASSLPGQGYNEQFF	TGCGCCAGCAGCCTTCCGGGACAGGGGTACAATGAGCAGTTCTTC
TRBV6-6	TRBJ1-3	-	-	CASCPRPRGGNTIYF	TGTGCCAGCTGTCCAAGACCAAGGGGGGGAAACACCATATATTTT
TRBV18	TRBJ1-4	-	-	CASSPGSGEKLFF	TGTGCCAGCTCACCTGGATCGGGTGAAAAACTGTTTTTT
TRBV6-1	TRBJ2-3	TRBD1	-	CASMSRTGDRDTQYF	TGTGCCAGCATGTCCAGGACAGGGGACAGAGATACGCAGTATTTT
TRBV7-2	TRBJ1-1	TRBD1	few	CASTTTGGLNTEAFF	TGTGCCAGCACCACGACAGGGGGTTTGAACACTGAAGCTTTCTTT
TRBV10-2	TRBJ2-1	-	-	CASSESGTGYNEQFF	TGCGCCAGCAGTGAGTCGGGGACTGGCTACAATGAGCAGTTCTTC
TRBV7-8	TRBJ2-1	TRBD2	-	CASGRAGGPYNEQFF	TGTGCCAGCGGACGAGCGGGGGGCCCATACAATGAGCAGTTCTTC
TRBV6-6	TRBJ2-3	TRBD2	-	CASSYSAGEVDTQYF	TGTGCCAGCAGTTACTCGGCGGGAGAAGTAGATACGCAGTATTTT
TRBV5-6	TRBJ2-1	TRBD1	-	CASSAGSGTGGRNEQFF	TGTGCCAGCAGCGCCGGATCCGGGACAGGGGGCCGCAATGAGCAGTTCTTC
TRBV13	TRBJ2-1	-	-	CASSPGLSNEQFF	TGTGCCAGCAGCCCCGGGTTGTCCAATGAGCAGTTCTTC
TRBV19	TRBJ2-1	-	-	CASSIRRDFSSYNEQFF	TGTGCCAGTAGTATACGACGGGACTTCAGCTCCTACAATGAGCAGTTCTTC
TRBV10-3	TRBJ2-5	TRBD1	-	CAISHIGQAGETQYF	TGTGCCATCAGCCACATCGGACAGGCGGGAGAGACCCAGTACTTC
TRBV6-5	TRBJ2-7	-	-	CASSISGADSYEQYF	TGTGCCAGCAGCATCTCAGGGGCCGATTCCTACGAGCAGTACTTC
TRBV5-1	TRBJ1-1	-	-	CASSLENLNTEAFF	TGCGCCAGCAGCCTGGAAAACTTGAACACTGAAGCTTTCTTT
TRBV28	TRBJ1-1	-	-	CASSLVQVGTEAFF	TGTGCCAGCAGTTTAGTACAGGTTGGCACTGAAGCTTTCTTT
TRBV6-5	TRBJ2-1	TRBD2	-	CASSPGSGGVNEQFF	TGTGCCAGCAGTCCGGGTAGCGGGGGGGTCAATGAGCAGTTCTTC
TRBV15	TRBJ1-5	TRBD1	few	CATSSPGQGANQPQHF	TGTGCCACCAGCAGTCCGGGACAGGGGGCCAATCAGCCCCAGCATTTT
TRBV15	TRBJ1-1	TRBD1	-	CATSEDRVGGTEAFF	TGTGCCACCAGCGAAGACAGGGTTGGGGGCACTGAAGCTTTCTTT
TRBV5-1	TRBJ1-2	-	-	CASSQEEPGDYGYTF	TGCGCCAGCAGCCAGGAGGAGCCTGGAGACTATGGCTACACCTTC
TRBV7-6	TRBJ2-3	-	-	CASSLIGVTDTQYF	TGTGCCAGCAGCTTAATCGGAGTGACAGATACGCAGTATTTT
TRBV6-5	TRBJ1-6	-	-	CASSRGSWDDSPLHF	TGTGCCAGCAGCCGGGGATCCTGGGATGATTCACCCCTCCACTTT
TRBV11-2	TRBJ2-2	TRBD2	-	CASIPWLAGGRTGELFF	TGTGCCAGCATCCCCTGGCTAGCGGGAGGGCGCACCGGGGAGCTGTTTTTT
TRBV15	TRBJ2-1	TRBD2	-	CATSRGGEPYNEQFF	TGTGCCACCAGCAGGGGAGGGGAGCCCTACAATGAGCAGTTCTTC
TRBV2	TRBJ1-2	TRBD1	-	CASSRQGINYGYTF	TGTGCCAGCAGTAGACAGGGGATTAACTATGGCTACACCTTC